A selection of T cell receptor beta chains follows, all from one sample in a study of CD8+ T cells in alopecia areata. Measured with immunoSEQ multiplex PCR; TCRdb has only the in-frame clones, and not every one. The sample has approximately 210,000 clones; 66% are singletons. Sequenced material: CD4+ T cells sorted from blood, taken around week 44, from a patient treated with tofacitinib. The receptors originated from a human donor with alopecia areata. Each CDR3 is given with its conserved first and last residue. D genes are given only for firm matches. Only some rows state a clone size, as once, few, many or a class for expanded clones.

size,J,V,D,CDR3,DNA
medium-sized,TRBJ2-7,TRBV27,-,CASSPKKIGEQYF,TGTGCCAGCAGTCCGAAAAAAATTGGCGAGCAGTACTTC
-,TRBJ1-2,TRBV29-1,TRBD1,CSVGGQGYGYTF,TGCAGCGTTGGAGGACAGGGATATGGCTACACCTTC
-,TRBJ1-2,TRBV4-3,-,CASSQEQGGGYTF,TGCGCCAGCAGCCAAGAGCAGGGCGGCGGCTACACCTTC
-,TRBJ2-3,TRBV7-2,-,CASSSQAGGDTQYF,TGTGCCAGCAGCTCTCAGGCTGGAGGAGATACGCAGTATTTT
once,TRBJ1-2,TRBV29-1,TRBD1,CSVETGQNYGYTF,TGCAGCGTGGAGACAGGGCAAAACTATGGCTACACCTTC
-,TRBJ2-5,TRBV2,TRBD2,CASSEGLAGNQETQYF,TGTGCCAGCAGTGAGGGCCTAGCGGGAAACCAAGAGACCCAGTACTTC
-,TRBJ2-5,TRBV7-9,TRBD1,CASSPRTGQETQYF,TGTGCCAGCAGCCCTCGGACAGGGCAAGAGACCCAGTACTTC
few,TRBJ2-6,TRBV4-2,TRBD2,CASSQVTAGGSGANVLTF,TGTGCCAGCAGCCAAGTTACAGCGGGGGGCTCTGGGGCCAACGTCCTGACTTTC
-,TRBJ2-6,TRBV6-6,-,CASSYGQSGNVLTF,TGTGCCAGCAGTTACGGCCAAAGTGGCAACGTCCTGACTTTC
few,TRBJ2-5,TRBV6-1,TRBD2,CASSTGLAGQETQYF,TGTGCCAGCAGTACCGGACTAGCGGGGCAAGAGACCCAGTACTTC
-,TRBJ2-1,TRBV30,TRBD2,CASSGAYNEQFF,TGTGCCTCTAGCGGGGCCTACAATGAGCAGTTCTTC
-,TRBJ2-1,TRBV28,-,CASSTLILTGEQFF,TGTGCCAGCAGTACCCTCATCCTCACGGGTGAGCAGTTCTTC
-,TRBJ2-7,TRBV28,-,CASSSSDASPPYEQYF,TGTGCCAGCAGTTCGTCGGACGCGTCCCCACCATACGAGCAGTACTTC
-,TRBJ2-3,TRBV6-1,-,CASSDLGADTQYF,TGTGCCAGCAGTGACCTCGGAGCAGATACGCAGTATTTT
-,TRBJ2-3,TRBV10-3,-,CAISLADFDTQYF,TGTGCCATCAGTCTTGCCGACTTCGATACGCAGTATTTT
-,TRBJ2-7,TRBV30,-,CAWRARGRARDEQYF,TGTGCCTGGAGGGCCCGTGGTCGCGCTCGCGACGAGCAGTACTTC
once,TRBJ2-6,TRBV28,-,CASGGSSGANVLTF,TGTGCCAGTGGGGGAAGCTCTGGGGCCAACGTCCTGACTTTC
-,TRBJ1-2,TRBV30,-,CAWTGLYGYTF,TGTGCCTGGACGGGACTCTATGGCTACACCTTC
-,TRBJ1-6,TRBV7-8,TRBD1,CASSLVQGANSPLHF,TGTGCCAGCAGCTTAGTTCAGGGGGCGAATTCACCCCTCCACTTT
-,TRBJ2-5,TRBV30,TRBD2,CAWSPGLGPETQYF,TGTGCCTGGAGTCCGGGACTAGGTCCGGAGACCCAGTACTTC
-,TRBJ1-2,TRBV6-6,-,CASSQNDRRGYAF,TGTGCCAGCAGTCAAAACGATAGGAGGGGGTACGCCTTC
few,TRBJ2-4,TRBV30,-,CAWKGPMGNIQYF,TGTGCCTGGAAGGGACCCATGGGGAACATTCAGTACTTC
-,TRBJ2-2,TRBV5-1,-,CASSFSGGPTGELFF,TGCGCCAGCAGCTTTTCCGGGGGCCCCACCGGGGAGCTGTTTTTT
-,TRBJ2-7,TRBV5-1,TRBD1,CASRGTVNAYEQYF,TGCGCCAGCAGGGGGACAGTTAACGCCTACGAGCAGTACTTC
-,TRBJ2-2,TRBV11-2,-,CASSLQGPGELFF,TGTGCCAGCAGCTTACAGGGACCCGGGGAGCTGTTTTTT
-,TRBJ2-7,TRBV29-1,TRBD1,CSGGQRESEQYF,TGCAGCGGGGGACAGAGAGAGAGCGAGCAGTACTTC
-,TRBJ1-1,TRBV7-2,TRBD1,CASSPSGQLNTEAFF,TGTGCCAGCAGCCCATCGGGACAGCTGAACACTGAAGCTTTCTTT
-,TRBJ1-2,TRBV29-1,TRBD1,CSVTTGDRAYGYTF,TGCAGCGTTACAACCGGGGACAGGGCCTATGGCTACACCTTC
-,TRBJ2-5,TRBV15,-,CATSRDLPGLGETQYF,TGTGCCACCAGCAGAGACCTACCGGGGTTAGGCGAGACCCAGTACTTC
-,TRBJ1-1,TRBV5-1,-,CASRLQLGNTEAFF,TGCGCCAGCAGACTACAACTTGGGAACACTGAAGCTTTCTTT
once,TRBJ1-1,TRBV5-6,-,CASSHRAGLNTEAFF,TGTGCCAGCAGCCACAGGGCAGGGTTGAACACTGAAGCTTTCTTT
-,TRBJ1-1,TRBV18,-,CASSPYTEGEAFF,TGTGCCAGCTCACCGTACACGGAGGGCGAAGCTTTCTTT
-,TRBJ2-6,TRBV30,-,CAWGRSTGANVLTF,TGTGCCTGGGGTCGGTCCACTGGGGCCAACGTCCTGACTTTC
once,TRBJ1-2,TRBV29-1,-,CSVSIVMSGYTF,TGCAGCGTTTCTATCGTTATGAGTGGCTACACCTTC
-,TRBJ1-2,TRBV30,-,CAWSVAGAAYGYTF,TGTGCCTGGAGTGTCGCAGGGGCGGCCTATGGCTACACCTTC
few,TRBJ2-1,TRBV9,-,CASSVAGGSPFF,-
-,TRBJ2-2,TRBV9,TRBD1,CASSVVSLSPTGVGAGELFF,TGTGCCAGCAGCGTAGTGTCGTTGAGCCCAACAGGGGTTGGCGCCGGGGAGCTGTTTTTT
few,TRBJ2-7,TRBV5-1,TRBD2,CASSLAWRGAKEQYF,TGCGCCAGCAGCTTGGCCTGGCGGGGGGCGAAGGAACAGTACTTC
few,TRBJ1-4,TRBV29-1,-,CSVEFATNEKLFF,TGCAGCGTTGAGTTTGCAACTAATGAAAAACTGTTTTTT
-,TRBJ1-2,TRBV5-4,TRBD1,CASSSTGNYGYTF,TGTGCCAGCAGCTCGACAGGGAACTATGGCTACACCTTC
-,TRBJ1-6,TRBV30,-,CAWRPHESPLHF,TGTGCCTGGAGACCACACGAATCACCCCTCCACTTT
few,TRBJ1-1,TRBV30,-,CAWSVNTEAFF,TGTGCCTGGAGTGTTAACACTGAAGCTTTCTTT
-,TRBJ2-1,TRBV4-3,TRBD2,CASSQEPGGLYNEQFF,TGCGCCAGCAGCCAAGAGCCGGGGGGGCTCTACAATGAGCAGTTCTTC
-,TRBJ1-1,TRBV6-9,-,CASSYFGALNTEAFF,TGTGCCAGCAGTTATTTCGGGGCCTTGAACACTGAAGCTTTCTTT
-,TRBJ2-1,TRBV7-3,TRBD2,CASSGTGGGPHEQFF,TGTGCCAGCAGCGGGACTGGCGGGGGGCCCCACGAGCAGTTCTTC
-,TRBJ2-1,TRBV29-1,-,CSVENPPHSYNEQFF,TGCAGCGTTGAAAATCCGCCACACTCCTACAATGAGCAGTTCTTC
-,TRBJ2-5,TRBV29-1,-,CSVLKGDMEETQYF,TGCAGCGTACTCAAGGGGGATATGGAAGAGACCCAGTACTTC
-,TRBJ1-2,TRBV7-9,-,CASSFGPAAYGYTF,TGTGCCAGCAGCTTTGGTCCAGCGGCCTATGGCTACACCTTC
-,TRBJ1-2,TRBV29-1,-,CSVESTLYGYTF,TGCAGCGTTGAATCTACGCTCTATGGCTACACCTTC
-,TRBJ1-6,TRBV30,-,CAWSLGGDSPLHF,TGTGCCTGGAGCCTCGGCGGCGATTCACCCCTCCACTTT
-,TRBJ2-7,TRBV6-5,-,CASTVDGTYEQYF,TGTGCCAGCACCGTCGACGGAACCTACGAGCAGTACTTC
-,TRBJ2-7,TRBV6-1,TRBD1,CASRGRRTGNEQYF,TGTGCCAGCAGGGGAAGAAGGACAGGGAACGAGCAGTACTTC
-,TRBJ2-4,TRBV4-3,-,CASSQGVGGTKNIQYF,TGCGCCAGCAGCCAAGGTGTGGGCGGAACCAAAAACATTCAGTACTTC
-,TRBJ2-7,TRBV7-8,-,CASSQQGISDEQYF,TGTGCCAGCAGCCAACAGGGTATTTCGGACGAGCAGTACTTC